What follows are 11 T cell receptor beta chains derived from one specimen sequenced in a study of T cell responses to AZD1222 COVID-19 vaccine. Repertoires were generated with immunoSEQ multiplex PCR, while TCRdb's copy carries only in-frame clones and drops some. The sample lists tens of thousands of clones, roughly 80% occurring once. Specimen: peripheral blood, collected 28 days after the second AZD1222 dose. The receptor set was obtained from an adult who received the AZD1222 COVID-19 vaccine.

The CDR3 DNA reads as TGTGCCAGCAGTAGGGGACAGGTGAACACCGGGGAGCTGTTTTTT. Encoded protein: CASSRGQVNTGELFF. The V and J genes are TRBV6-2 or TRBV6-3 and TRBJ2-2; 8 bases align to TRBD1. The CDR3 covers 15 residues. CDR1 MNHEY and CDR2 SVGEGT come from the germline V gene. J lost 1 base, V lost 5 bases, and 3 bases had no gene match.

The chain joins TRBV6-5 to TRBJ2-1; TRBD2 aligns across 9 bases. J was trimmed by 8 bases and V by 0 bases; bases with no gene match: 8. The germline V gene has CDR1 MNHEY and CDR2 SVGAGI. This CDR3 spans 16 amino acids. The CDR3 DNA sequence: TGTGCCAGCAGTTACTCGGGAGCGGGGGGCCGGGATGAGCAGTTCTTC. This gives the protein CASSYSGAGGRDEQFF.

V is TRBV21-1 and J is TRBJ1-2; the table's D gene call, TRBD1, was not cross checked with the DNA. TRBV21-1 is given as a pseudogene. CDR3 length: 15 amino acids. The CDR3 spells CASSKQGSLNYGYTF. The DNA for the CDR3 is TGTGCCAGCAGCAAACAGGGGTCACTTAACTATGGCTACACCTTC.

This chain connects TRBV14 to TRBJ2-4; TRBD2 aligns across 7 bases. The CDR3 covers 18 residues. V lost 2 bases to trimming and J lost 0 bases; unmatched junction nucleotides: 10. Germline CDR1 and CDR2: SGHDN and FVKESK. CDR3 sequence (DNA): TGTGCCAGCAGCCAATATACGCCAGCGGGGATAGCCAAAAACATTCAGTACTTC. Translated, it gives CASSQYTPAGIAKNIQYF.

V gene TRBV6-1 combines with J gene TRBJ1-4, with a possible D match to TRBD1 (6 bases). Germline V gene sequence: CDR1 MNHNS, CDR2 SASEGT. V was cut by 2 bases and J by 8 bases, with 15 bases left in between. The CDR3 is made up of 15 amino acids. The CDR3: CASSEQGLWKEKLFF. Written as DNA, the CDR3 is TGTGCCAGCAGTGAACAGGGGCTGTGGAAGGAAAAACTGTTTTTT.

J is TRBJ1-2 and V is TRBV5-6, with 8 bases lining up with TRBD1. Germline values: CDR1 SGHDT, CDR2 YYEEEE. J was trimmed by 1 base and V by 4 bases; bases with no gene match: 3. This CDR3 has 14 residues. The CDR3 here is CASSRDRFNYGYTF. The CDR3 DNA reads as TGTGCCAGCAGCCGGGACAGGTTTAACTATGGCTACACCTTC.

The chain links TRBV6-4 to TRBJ1-3, with D possibly being TRBD1 (6 bases). Per the germline V gene, CDR1 is MRHNA and CDR2 is SNTAGT. Deletions cut 2 bases from V and 4 bases from J, with 15 bases between. CDR3 length: 16 residues. CDR3 in amino acids: CASSDTGQGKGNTIYF. The CDR3 DNA is TGTGCCAGCAGTGACACTGGGCAGGGGAAGGGAAACACCATATATTTT.

This clone appeared once. The V gene is TRBV19, the J gene TRBJ1-2; weak D call: TRBD1 (6 bases). Trimming removed 6 bases at V and 6 bases at J, with 14 bases between. Germline V gene lookup returns CDR1 LNHDA and CDR2 SQIVND (reference sequence). The CDR3 covers 13 residues. CDR3 DNA sequence: TGTGCCAGTAGGGGAGGACAGAGTAATGGCTACACCTTC. Its translation is CASRGGQSNGYTF.

This clone was recorded only once. V and J are TRBV5-4 and TRBJ2-7; the D gene could be TRBD1 or TRBD2 (6 bases each). V lost 4 bases to trimming and J lost 0 bases, with 11 bases between them. The CDR3 length is 14 residues. The V gene's germline CDR1 is SGHNT and CDR2 YYREEE (reference sequence). CDR3 sequence (DNA): TGTGCCAGCAGCCAACGGGGGCCCTCCTACGAGCAGTACGTC. Translation gives CASSQRGPSYEQYV.

This sequence joins TRBV30 and TRBJ1-3; D is unclear. Germline assignment: CDR1 GTSNPN and CDR2 SVGIG (reference sequence). The V end was cut by 3 bases, the J end by 5 bases, with 14 bases between. The CDR3 consists of 14 residues. CDR3 sequence reads: CAWSALGGRNTIYF. In DNA form, the CDR3 reads TGTGCCTGGAGCGCCCTCGGAGGGAGAAACACCATATATTTT.

There are a few counts of this clone. J is TRBJ2-7 and V is TRBV4-2, with 9 bases aligning to TRBD2. Germline assignment: CDR1 LGHNA and CDR2 YNFKEQ. The CDR3 has 15 amino acids. After removal of 1 base from V and 2 bases from J, the junction contained 3 bases not matched to a gene. In DNA, the CDR3 is TGTGCCAGCAGCCAAGGGCCTAGCGGGACCTACGAGCAGTACTTC. Translated: CASSQGPSGTYEQYF.